This T cell receptor beta chain was identified during a study of cytomegalovirus exposure and HLA in healthy donors. Study conclusions and caveats: Reports described diagnosis of cytomegalovirus status by the classifier as highly specific and sensitive. Confirmation was obtained in vitro that a few CMV-associated chains are specific for CMV antigens.

TCRdb's table, derived via immunoSEQ multiplex PCR, lists solely in-frame clones and lacks some. In the table there are about 110,000 clones, about 85% of which are singletons. A word on this clone: Antigen unknown.

The CDR3 length is 14 residues. The germline gives CDR1 GTSNPN, CDR2 SVGIG (reference sequence). V lost 0 bases and J lost 5, with 14 bases in between. V usage is TRBV30 and J usage is TRBJ2-7; D may be TRBD1 (5 bases). The source is a woman under 30 in good health and CMV-seronegative. Specimen: PBMCs. The CDR3 protein is CAWSVGVLGNEQYF. The CDR3 nucleotides read TGTGCCTGGAGTGTAGGGGTCTTGGGGAACGAGCAGTACTTC.